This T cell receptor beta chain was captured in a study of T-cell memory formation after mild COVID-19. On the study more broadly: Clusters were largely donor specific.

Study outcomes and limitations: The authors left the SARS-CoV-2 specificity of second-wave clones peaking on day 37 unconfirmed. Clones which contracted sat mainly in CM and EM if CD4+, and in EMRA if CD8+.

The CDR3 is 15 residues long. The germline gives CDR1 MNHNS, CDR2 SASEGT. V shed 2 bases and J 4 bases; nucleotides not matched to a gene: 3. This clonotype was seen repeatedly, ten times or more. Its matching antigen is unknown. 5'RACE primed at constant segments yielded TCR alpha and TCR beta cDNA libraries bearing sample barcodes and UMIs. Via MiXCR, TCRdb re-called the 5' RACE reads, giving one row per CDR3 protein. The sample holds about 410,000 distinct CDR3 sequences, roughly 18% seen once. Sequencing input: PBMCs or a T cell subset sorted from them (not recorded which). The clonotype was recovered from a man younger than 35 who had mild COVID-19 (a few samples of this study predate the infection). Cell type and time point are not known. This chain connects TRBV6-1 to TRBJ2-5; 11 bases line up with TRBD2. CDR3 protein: CASSELAGGPETQYF. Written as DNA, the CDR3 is TGTGCCAGCAGTGAATTAGCGGGGGGGCCAGAGACCCAGTACTTC.